The clone carrying this TCR beta chain was observed a handful of times. The antigen is not known. Time point specified: newly diagnosed GD, antithyroid drugs for less than 3 months. From RNA extracted from PBMCs, the TCR library was made. HTBI primers from iRepertoire and Arm-PCR of CDR3 regions yielded the TCR beta libraries. In TCRdb, the multiplex PCR reads were re-called with MiXCR into one record per CDR3 protein. The repertoire holds approximately 440,000 distinct CDR3 sequences, with around 15% as singletons. This entry belongs to a study of regulatory T cells in long-lasting Graves disease. Whole-study context: Freshly diagnosed Graves' patients had used antithyroid drugs for under 3 months.

Study-level findings and limits: With a small sample size, accuracy may have been reduced.

The V segment lost 0 bases and the J segment 3 bases; nucleotides outside the gene matches: 8. Germline CDR1 is SGHNT and CDR2 is YYREEE (reference sequence). The CDR3 covers 17 residues. In addition, the sample was reused for a study of T cells in Graves' hyperthyroidism and ophthalmopathy. According to that study: The study used the HTBI primer set for a first-round RT-PCR of the TCR CDR3.

The receptor was derived from a man aged 35 to 55 with Graves disease. The material was peripheral blood mononuclear cells (PBMCs), obtained at new diagnosis, from a patient treated with antithyroid drugs. The chain carries TRBV5-4 and TRBJ2-3; 9 positions match TRBD2. The CDR3 DNA reads as TGTGCCAGCAGCTTGGCTTGGGCTAGCGGGAAAACAGATACGCAGTATTTT. Protein sequence: CASSLAWASGKTDTQYF.